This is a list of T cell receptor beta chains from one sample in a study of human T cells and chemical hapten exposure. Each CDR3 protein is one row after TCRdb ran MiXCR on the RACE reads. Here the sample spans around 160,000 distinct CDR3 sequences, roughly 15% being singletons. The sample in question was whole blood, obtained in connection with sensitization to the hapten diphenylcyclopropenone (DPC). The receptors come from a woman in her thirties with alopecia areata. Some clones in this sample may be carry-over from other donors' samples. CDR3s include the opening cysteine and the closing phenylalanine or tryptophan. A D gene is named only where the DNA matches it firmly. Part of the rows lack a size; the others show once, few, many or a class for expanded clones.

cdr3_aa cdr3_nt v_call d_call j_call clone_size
CASSFQGVEETQYF TGTGCCAGCAGCTTCCAGGGAGTAGAAGAGACCCAGTACTTC TRBV7-9 NA TRBJ2-5 NA
CASSVRQGRDEKLFF TGCGCCAGCAGCGTCAGACAGGGAAGGGATGAAAAACTGTTTTTT TRBV5-1 TRBD1 TRBJ1-4 many
CASSRLREQDGYTF TGTGCCAGTAGTAGGCTCAGGGAGCAAGATGGCTACACCTTC TRBV19 NA TRBJ1-2 few
CASSEGDRQYNEQFF TGTGCCAGCAGTGAGGGGGACAGACAATACAATGAGCAGTTCTTC TRBV2 TRBD1 TRBJ2-1 many
CSVSTMYTEAFF TGCAGCGTTTCCACTATGTACACTGAAGCTTTCTTT TRBV29-1 NA TRBJ1-1 NA
CASRPRLNTEAFF TGTGCAAGTCGCCCCCGATTGAACACTGAAGCTTTCTTT TRBV12-2 NA TRBJ1-1 few
CASSLRLEGTEQYF TGTGCCAGCAGCTTACGACTAGAAGGGACCGAGCAGTACTTC TRBV5-4 NA TRBJ2-7 few
CASSYSMVGTSGNYEQYF TGTGCCAGCAGTTACTCGATGGTCGGAACTAGCGGAAACTACGAGCAGTACTTC TRBV6-5 TRBD2 TRBJ2-7 few
CASSQEVRGTIYF TGCGCCAGCAGCCAAGAAGTGAGGGGAACCATATATTTT TRBV4-3 NA TRBJ1-3 few
CSARSLAGGTDTQYF TGCAGTGCTCGCTCACTAGCGGGGGGGACAGATACGCAGTATTTT TRBV20-1 TRBD2 TRBJ2-3 NA
CSARDFAPGNTIYF TGCAGTGCTAGAGATTTTGCCCCTGGAAACACCATATATTTT TRBV20-1 NA TRBJ1-3 NA
CASSPRGSGSANTGELFF TGTGCCAGCTCACCACGTGGTAGCGGGAGCGCGAACACCGGGGAGCTGTTTTTT TRBV18 TRBD2 TRBJ2-2 NA
CASSSLRQGAGSGYTF TGTGCCAGCAGTTCCCTGAGACAGGGGGCAGGGTCTGGCTACACCTTC TRBV12-3/TRBV12-4 TRBD1 TRBJ1-2 few
CASSQEAPPRTDTQYF TGTGCCAGCAGCCAAGAGGCCCCTCCTCGGACAGATACGCAGTATTTT TRBV4-2 NA TRBJ2-3 many
CSARTGSTSGELFF TGCAGTGCCAGGACAGGAAGTACCTCCGGGGAGCTGTTTTTT TRBV20-1 TRBD1 TRBJ2-2 few
CATRAGTGNNQPQHF TGTGCCACCCGGGCCGGGACAGGGAACAATCAGCCCCAGCATTTT TRBV6-6 TRBD1 TRBJ1-5 NA
CASSPNPPGGAGYNEQFF TGTGCCAGTAGTCCAAACCCCCCCGGGGGGGCAGGGTACAATGAGCAGTTCTTC TRBV19 TRBD2 TRBJ2-1 NA
CSVSGQSYEQYF TGCAGCGTTTCGGGACAGTCCTACGAGCAGTACTTC TRBV29-1 TRBD1 TRBJ2-7 many
CASSSRMILARETQYF TGTGCCAGCAGCTCGAGGATGATACTAGCCAGAGAGACCCAGTACTTC TRBV7-2 NA TRBJ2-5 NA
CATSRDVRKHSPLHF TGTGCCACCAGCAGAGATGTAAGGAAGCATTCACCCCTCCACTTT TRBV15 NA TRBJ1-6 once
CASSSITGANVLTF TGCGCCAGCAGTTCAATTACTGGGGCCAACGTCCTGACTTTC TRBV5-1 NA TRBJ2-6 NA
CASREGPEAFF TGTGCCAGCAGGGAGGGCCCTGAAGCTTTCTTT TRBV27 NA TRBJ1-1 NA
CASSLTGGYGYTF TGTGCCAGCAGCCTAACAGGGGGATATGGCTACACCTTC TRBV6-4 TRBD1 TRBJ1-2 few
CAIRRLAGIYEQYF TGTGCCATCAGAAGACTAGCGGGAATATACGAGCAGTACTTC TRBV28 TRBD2 TRBJ2-7 few
CASSSGGTNTEAFF TGTGCCAGCAGTTCTGGGGGCACGAACACTGAAGCTTTCTTT TRBV28 NA TRBJ1-1 few
CASSLGGNMNTEAFF TGTGCCAGCAGTTTGGGGGGTAATATGAACACTGAAGCTTTCTTT TRBV28 NA TRBJ1-1 NA
CASSLQTSGGMNEQFF TGCGCCAGCAGCCTCCAGACTAGCGGGGGGATGAATGAGCAGTTCTTC TRBV5-1 TRBD2 TRBJ2-1 NA
CASMGAGSNTEAFF TGTGCCAGCATGGGGGCGGGATCGAACACTGAAGCTTTCTTT TRBV3-1 NA TRBJ1-1 few
CASSSPDRGTEEQFF TGTGCCAGCAGTTCGCCGGACAGGGGAACGGAGGAGCAGTTCTTC TRBV28 TRBD1 TRBJ2-1 few
CASSPDRVRETQYF TGTGCCAGCAGTCCTGACAGGGTAAGAGAGACCCAGTACTTC TRBV12-3/TRBV12-4 TRBD1 TRBJ2-5 NA
CASSGSGMDGYTF TGTGCCAGCTCCGGTAGCGGGATGGATGGCTACACCTTC TRBV18 NA TRBJ1-2 NA